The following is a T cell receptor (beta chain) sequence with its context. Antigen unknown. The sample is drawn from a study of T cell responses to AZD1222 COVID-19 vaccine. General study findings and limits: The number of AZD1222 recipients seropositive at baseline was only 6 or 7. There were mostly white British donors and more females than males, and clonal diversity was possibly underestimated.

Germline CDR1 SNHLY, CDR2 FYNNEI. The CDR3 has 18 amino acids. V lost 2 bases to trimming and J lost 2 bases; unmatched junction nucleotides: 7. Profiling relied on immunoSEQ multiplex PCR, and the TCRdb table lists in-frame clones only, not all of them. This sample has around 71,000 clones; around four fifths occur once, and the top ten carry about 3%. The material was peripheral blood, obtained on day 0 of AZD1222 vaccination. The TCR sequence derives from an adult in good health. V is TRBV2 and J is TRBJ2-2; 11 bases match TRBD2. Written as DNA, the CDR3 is TGTGCCAGCAGTGAATGGGGTCTAGCGGGAGGAAACACCGGGGAGCTGTTTTTT. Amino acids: CASSEWGLAGGNTGELFF.